The clone carrying this T cell receptor (beta chain) was picked up a small number of times. Its matching antigen is unknown. These data belong to a study of regulatory T cells in long-lasting Graves disease. Time point indicated: newly diagnosed GD, antithyroid drugs for less than 3 months. Extracted PBMC RNA gave rise to the TCR library. Into tubes containing EDTA, approximately 8.5 milliliters of peripheral blood were drawn. Sequencing libraries for TCR beta were prepared with iRepertoire HTBI primers and Arm-PCR of CDR3 regions. Each CDR3 protein is one row after TCRdb ran MiXCR on the multiplex PCR reads. Among approximately 470,000 distinct CDR3 sequences listed, about 17% were seen once. Study-wide findings and caveats: Persistent disease preferred TRBV28, TRBJ1-2 and TRBJ2-5; new disease, TRBV20-1 and TRBJ2-1.

The germline V and J ends were trimmed by 5 bases and 3 bases, with 23 bases remaining between them. The CDR3 has 17 residues. The sample was also linked to a second study, of T cells in Graves' hyperthyroidism and ophthalmopathy. That source notes: Not enrolled were patients with uncontrolled infection, other autoimmune disease, pregnancy or lactation. Blood shared most expanded thyroid clonotypes above 0.001.

Sequencing used peripheral blood mononuclear cells (PBMCs), obtained at new diagnosis, from a patient treated with antithyroid drugs. This sequence originates from a man aged 40-49 years with Graves disease. The genes are TRBV12-3 or TRBV12-4 and TRBJ2-7; D may be TRBD1 or TRBD2 (6 bases each). The CDR3 protein is CASSPRRGDRRVYEQYF. CDR3 sequence (DNA): TGTGCCAGCAGTCCTAGAAGGGGAGACAGGAGGGTCTACGAGCAGTACTTC.